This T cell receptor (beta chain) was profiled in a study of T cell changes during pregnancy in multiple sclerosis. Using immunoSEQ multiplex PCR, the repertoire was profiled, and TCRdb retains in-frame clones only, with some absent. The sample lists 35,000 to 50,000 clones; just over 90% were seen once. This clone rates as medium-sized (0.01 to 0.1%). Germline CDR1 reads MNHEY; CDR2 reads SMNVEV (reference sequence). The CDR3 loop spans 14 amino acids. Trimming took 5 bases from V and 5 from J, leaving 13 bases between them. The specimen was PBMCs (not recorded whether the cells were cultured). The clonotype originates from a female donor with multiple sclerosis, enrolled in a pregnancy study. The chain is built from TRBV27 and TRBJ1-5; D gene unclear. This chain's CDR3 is CASSRDPNHQPQHF. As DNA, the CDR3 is TGTGCCAGCAGTAGAGATCCTAATCATCAGCCCCAGCATTTT.